Detailed here is one T cell receptor (beta chain). This record comes from a study of shared clonotypes between healthy human individuals. V lost 0 bases and J lost 4, with 9 bases in between. This CDR3 spans 14 amino acids. Germline V lookup: CDR1 SNHLY, CDR2 FYNNEI. TCRdb's copy holds only in-frame clones and misses some; the assay was immunoSEQ multiplex PCR. The data show 2 million or so clones, with approximately 95% seen just once and about 1.1% held by the top ten. As defined, naive CD8 cells were CD45RO-negative and positively selected for CCR7, with terminally differentiated effector memory CD45RA+ cells excluded.

Input material: naive CD8+ T cells sorted from blood. The V gene is TRBV2, the J gene TRBJ1-2; no reliable D call. The receptor was derived from a man between 18 and 29 years old in good health. CDR3 region: CASSEAATGYGYTF. CDR3 DNA sequence: TGTGCCAGCAGTGAAGCAGCGACGGGCTATGGCTACACCTTC.